This is a list of T cell receptor beta chains from one sample in a study of TIL therapy for anti-PD-1-resistant metastatic lung cancer. Sequenced by immunoSEQ multiplex PCR; TCRdb stores in-frame clones only, minus some. The sample contains 52,000 or so clones, approximately 80% of which appear only once. This sample comprised blood, obtained at baseline. These receptors all stem from a person aged 25 to 85 with non-small cell lung cancer. The CDR3 runs from the conserved cysteine through the conserved F or W. A D gene is named only where the DNA matches it firmly. The size of a clone is reported for some rows only, either as once, few or many, or as a class for expanded clones.

J,V,D,size,length,CDR3,DNA
TRBJ1-6,TRBV6-6,TRBD1,few,14,CASRTGVEGSPLHF,TGTGCCAGCAGGACAGGGGTAGAAGGTTCACCCCTCCACTTT
TRBJ1-6,TRBV3-1/TRBV3-2,NA,few,16,CASSQGGGWDNSPLHF,TGTGCCAGCAGCCAAGGTGGGGGCTGGGATAATTCACCCCTCCACTTT
TRBJ1-5,TRBV6-2/TRBV6-3,NA,NA,13,CASSDTANQPQHF,TGTGCCAGCAGCGACACGGCCAATCAGCCCCAGCATTTT
TRBJ2-5,TRBV15,NA,NA,17,CATSRDRAGERYETQYF,TGTGCCACCAGCAGAGATCGGGCAGGGGAGCGGTACGAGACCCAGTACTTC
TRBJ2-1,TRBV5-1,NA,few,14,CASSLAVGDNEQFF,TGCGCCAGCAGCTTGGCCGTCGGAGACAATGAGCAGTTCTTC
TRBJ2-5,TRBV7-3,TRBD2,NA,15,CASSKTSGRSETQYF,TGTGCCAGCAGCAAGACTAGCGGGAGATCAGAGACCCAGTACTTC
TRBJ1-5,TRBV28,NA,NA,12,CATGVYYQPQHF,TGTGCCACCGGGGTATATTATCAGCCCCAGCATTTT
TRBJ2-3,TRBV5-6,NA,NA,17,CASSPAPIWISTDTQYF,TGTGCCAGCAGCCCGGCCCCCATTTGGATTAGCACAGATACGCAGTATTTT
TRBJ1-2,TRBV30,NA,few,13,CAWSRQDTYGYTF,TGTGCCTGGAGCAGACAGGACACCTATGGCTACACCTTC
TRBJ2-5,TRBV4-2,NA,NA,15,CASSLGTSEPETQYF,TGTGCCAGCAGCCTGGGGACTTCTGAGCCCGAGACCCAGTACTTC
TRBJ2-7,TRBV27,NA,NA,15,CASSLLTGGFYEQYF,TGTGCCAGCAGTCTCTTGACAGGAGGTTTCTACGAGCAGTACTTC
TRBJ2-5,TRBV7-3,NA,NA,14,CASSLTSRGETQYF,TGTGCCAGCAGCTTAACGAGCAGGGGAGAGACCCAGTACTTC
TRBJ1-2,TRBV7-8,NA,NA,12,CASSSQRDGYTF,TGTGCCAGCAGCTCCCAAAGGGATGGCTACACCTTC
TRBJ2-2,TRBV24-1,TRBD2,NA,15,CATSNQRELTGELFF,TGTGCCACCTCTAATCAGCGGGAGTTGACCGGGGAGCTGTTTTTT
TRBJ1-5,TRBV27,TRBD1,few,14,CASSPDRGRQPQHF,TGTGCCAGCAGTCCGGACAGGGGGCGACAGCCCCAGCATTTT
TRBJ2-5,TRBV5-1,TRBD2,NA,13,CASSTMGGETQYF,TGCGCCAGCAGCACTATGGGGGGGGAGACCCAGTACTTC
TRBJ2-7,TRBV4-2,NA,NA,13,CASSPDWGKEQYF,TGTGCCAGCAGCCCGGACTGGGGCAAAGAGCAGTACTTC
TRBJ2-4,TRBV11-1,NA,NA,14,CASSLNWGRDIQYF,TGTGCCAGCAGCCTTAACTGGGGCAGGGACATTCAGTACTTC
TRBJ2-3,TRBV29-1,TRBD2,NA,14,CSVGTSGRGNTQYF,TGCAGCGTGGGGACTAGCGGGAGAGGTAATACGCAGTATTTT
TRBJ1-5,TRBV28,TRBD1,few,15,CASSLLGTVKIPQHF,TGTGCCAGCAGTTTATTAGGGACAGTGAAGATTCCCCAGCATTTT
TRBJ2-1,TRBV15,NA,NA,14,CATWGGGGGNEQFF,TGTGCCACCTGGGGGGGAGGGGGAGGGAATGAGCAGTTCTTC
TRBJ1-5,TRBV6-5,NA,NA,15,CASSPSGKSNQPQHF,TGTGCCAGCAGTCCCTCAGGGAAGAGCAATCAGCCCCAGCATTTT
TRBJ1-1,TRBV5-8,TRBD1,NA,14,CASSLGTGNTEAFF,TGTGCCAGCAGCTTGGGGACAGGGAACACTGAAGCTTTCTTT
TRBJ2-7,TRBV6-5,NA,few,12,CASRDSSYEQYF,TGTGCCAGCAGGGACTCTTCCTACGAGCAGTACTTC
TRBJ2-3,TRBV7-3,TRBD2,NA,13,CASKRDSTDTQYF,TGTGCCAGCAAGCGGGACTCCACAGATACGCAGTATTTT